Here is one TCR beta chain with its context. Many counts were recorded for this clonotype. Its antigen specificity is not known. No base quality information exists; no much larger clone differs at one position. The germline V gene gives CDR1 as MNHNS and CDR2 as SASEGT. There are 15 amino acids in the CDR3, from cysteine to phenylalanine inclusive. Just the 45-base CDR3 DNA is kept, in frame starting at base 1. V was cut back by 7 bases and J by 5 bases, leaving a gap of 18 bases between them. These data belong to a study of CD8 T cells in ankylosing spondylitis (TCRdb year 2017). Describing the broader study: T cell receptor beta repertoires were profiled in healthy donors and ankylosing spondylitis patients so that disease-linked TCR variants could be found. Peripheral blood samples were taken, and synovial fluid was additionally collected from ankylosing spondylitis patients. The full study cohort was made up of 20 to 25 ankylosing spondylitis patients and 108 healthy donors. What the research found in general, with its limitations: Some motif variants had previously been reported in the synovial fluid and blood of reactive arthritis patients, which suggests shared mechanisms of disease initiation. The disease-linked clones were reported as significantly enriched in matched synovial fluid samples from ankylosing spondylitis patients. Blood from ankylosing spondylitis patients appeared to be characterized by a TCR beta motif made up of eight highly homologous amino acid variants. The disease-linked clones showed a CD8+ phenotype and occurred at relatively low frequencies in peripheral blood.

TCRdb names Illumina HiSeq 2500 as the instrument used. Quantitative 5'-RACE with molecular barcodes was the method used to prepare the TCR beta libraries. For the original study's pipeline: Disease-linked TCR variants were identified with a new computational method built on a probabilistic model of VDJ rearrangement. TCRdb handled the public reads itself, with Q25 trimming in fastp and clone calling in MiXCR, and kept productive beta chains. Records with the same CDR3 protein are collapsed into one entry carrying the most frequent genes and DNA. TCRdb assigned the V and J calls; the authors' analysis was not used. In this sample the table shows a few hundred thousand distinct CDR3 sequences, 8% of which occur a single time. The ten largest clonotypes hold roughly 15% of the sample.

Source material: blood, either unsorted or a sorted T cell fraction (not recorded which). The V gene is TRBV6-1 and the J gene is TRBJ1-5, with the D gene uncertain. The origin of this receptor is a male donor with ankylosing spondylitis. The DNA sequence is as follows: TGTGCCAGCAAGGCTCCTAACATCTTGTATCAGCCCCAGCATTTT. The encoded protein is CASKAPNILYQPQHF.